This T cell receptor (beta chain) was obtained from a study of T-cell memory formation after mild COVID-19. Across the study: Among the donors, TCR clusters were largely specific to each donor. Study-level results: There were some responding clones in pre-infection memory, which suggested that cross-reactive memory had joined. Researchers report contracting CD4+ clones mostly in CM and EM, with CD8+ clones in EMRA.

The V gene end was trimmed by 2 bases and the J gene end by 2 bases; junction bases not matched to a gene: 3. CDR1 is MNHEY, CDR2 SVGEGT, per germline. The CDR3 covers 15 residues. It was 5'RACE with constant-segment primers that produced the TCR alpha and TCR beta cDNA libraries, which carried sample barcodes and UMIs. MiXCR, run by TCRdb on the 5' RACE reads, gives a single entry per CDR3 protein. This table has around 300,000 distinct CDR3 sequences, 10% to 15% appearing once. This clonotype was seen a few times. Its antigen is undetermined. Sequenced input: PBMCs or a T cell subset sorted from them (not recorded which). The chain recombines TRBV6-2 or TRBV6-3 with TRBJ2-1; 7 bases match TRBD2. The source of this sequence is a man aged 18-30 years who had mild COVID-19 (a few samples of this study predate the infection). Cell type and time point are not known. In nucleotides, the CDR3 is TGTGCCAGCAGTTACAGAGCGGGGACCTACAATGAGCAGTTCTTC. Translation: CASSYRAGTYNEQFF.